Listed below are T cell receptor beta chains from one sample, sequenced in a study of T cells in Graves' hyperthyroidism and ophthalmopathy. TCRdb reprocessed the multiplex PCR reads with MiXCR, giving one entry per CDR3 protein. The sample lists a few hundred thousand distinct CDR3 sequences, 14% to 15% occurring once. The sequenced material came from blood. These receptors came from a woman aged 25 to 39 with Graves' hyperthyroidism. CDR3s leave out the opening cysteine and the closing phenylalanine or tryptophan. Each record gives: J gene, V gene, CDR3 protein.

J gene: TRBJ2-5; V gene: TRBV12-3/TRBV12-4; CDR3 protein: ASSLGGFETQY
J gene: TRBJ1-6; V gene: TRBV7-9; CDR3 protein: ASSPEKKLGHKSPLH
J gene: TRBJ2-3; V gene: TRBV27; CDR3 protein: ASSGDSSTDTQY
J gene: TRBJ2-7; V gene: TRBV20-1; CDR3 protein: SAKRELYEQY
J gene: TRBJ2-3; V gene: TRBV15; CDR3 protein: ATSPHPGQGLDTQY
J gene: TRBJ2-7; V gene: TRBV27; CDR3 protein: ASSQGGLVYEQY
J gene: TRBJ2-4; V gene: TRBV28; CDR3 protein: ASSLSGSFYIQY
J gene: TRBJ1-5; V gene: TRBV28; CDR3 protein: AIGRNSQPQH
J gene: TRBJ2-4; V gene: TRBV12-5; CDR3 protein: ASGPLEAAKNIQY
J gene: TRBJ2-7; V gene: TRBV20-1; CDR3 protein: SATDRQILGEQY
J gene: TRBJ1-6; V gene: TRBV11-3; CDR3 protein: ASSLVSFGRQTLGPLH
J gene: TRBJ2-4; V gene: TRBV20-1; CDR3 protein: SARQGAGKNIQY
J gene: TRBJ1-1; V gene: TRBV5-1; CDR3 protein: ASSSQGHLNTEAF
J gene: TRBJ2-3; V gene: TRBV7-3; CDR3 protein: ASSSSQGADTQY
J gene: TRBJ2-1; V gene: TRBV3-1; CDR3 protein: ASSQASGSYNEQF
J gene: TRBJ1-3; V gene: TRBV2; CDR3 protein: ASSDHPGQGSDTIY
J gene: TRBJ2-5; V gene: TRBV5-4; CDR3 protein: ASSPIEQETQY
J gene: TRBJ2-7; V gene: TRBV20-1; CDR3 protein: SARDSRLAVYEQY
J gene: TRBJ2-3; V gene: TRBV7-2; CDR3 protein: ASSLVPGLDTQY
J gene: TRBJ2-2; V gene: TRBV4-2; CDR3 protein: ASSHPLYRARGTGELF
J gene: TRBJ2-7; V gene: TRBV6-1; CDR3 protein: ASRGPRGSYEQY
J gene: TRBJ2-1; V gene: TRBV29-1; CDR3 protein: SVEDGQREGNEQF
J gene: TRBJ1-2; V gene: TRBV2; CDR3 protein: ASLSDINYGYT
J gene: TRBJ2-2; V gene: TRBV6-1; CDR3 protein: ASSGENRAGTGELF
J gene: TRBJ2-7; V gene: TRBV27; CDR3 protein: ASRGGRSYEQY
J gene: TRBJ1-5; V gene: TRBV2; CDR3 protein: ASSADSLGQPQH
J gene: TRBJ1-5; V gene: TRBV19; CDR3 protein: ASSMAAETGAWGNQPQH
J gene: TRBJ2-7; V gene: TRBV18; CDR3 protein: ASSPQVIHEQY
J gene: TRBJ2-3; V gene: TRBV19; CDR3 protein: ASKGQGPDTQY
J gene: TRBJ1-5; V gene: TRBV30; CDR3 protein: AWSVPHRGWNQPQH
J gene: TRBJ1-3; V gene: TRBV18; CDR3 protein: ASSLGPDSGNTIY
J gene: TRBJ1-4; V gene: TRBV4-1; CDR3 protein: ASSQGLGRFNEKLF
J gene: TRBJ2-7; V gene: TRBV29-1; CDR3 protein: SVESLAGDEQY
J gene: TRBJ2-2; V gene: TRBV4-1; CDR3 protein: ASSQVFRTSGRNTGELF
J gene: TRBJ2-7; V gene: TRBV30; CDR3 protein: AWKGTGPYEQY
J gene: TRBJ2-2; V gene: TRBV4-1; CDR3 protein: ASSPRQGAYTGELF
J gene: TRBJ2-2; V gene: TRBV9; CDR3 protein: ASSATSPGELF
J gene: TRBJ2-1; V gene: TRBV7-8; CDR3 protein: ASSPGTSGRANNEQF
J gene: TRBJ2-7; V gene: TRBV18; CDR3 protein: ASSLQDYEQY
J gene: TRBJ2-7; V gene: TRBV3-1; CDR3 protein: ASSQLKTGNNYEQY
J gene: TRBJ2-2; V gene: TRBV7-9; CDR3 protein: ASIIVRKKEKNTGELF
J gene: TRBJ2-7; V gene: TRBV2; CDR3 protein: ASSERASGKASQY
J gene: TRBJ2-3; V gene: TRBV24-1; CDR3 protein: ATSDHNGDRGRDTQY
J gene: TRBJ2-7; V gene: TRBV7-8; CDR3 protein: ASSPGLANSYEQY
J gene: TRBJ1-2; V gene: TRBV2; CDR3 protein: ASSDIAISPGAHGYT
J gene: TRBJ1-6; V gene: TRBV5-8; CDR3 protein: ASSQVKRQGNNSPLH